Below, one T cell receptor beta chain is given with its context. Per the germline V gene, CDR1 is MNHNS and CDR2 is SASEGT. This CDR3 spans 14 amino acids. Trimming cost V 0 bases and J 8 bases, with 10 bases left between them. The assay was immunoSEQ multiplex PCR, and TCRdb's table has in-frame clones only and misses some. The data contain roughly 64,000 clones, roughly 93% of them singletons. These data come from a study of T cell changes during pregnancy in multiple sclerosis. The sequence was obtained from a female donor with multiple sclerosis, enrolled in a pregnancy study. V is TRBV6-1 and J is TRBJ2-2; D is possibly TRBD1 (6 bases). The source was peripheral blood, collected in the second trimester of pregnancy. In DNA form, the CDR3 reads TGTGCCAGCAGTGAAGCGAGGGGGAGAGGGGAGCTGTTTTTT. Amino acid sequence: CASSEARGRGELFF.